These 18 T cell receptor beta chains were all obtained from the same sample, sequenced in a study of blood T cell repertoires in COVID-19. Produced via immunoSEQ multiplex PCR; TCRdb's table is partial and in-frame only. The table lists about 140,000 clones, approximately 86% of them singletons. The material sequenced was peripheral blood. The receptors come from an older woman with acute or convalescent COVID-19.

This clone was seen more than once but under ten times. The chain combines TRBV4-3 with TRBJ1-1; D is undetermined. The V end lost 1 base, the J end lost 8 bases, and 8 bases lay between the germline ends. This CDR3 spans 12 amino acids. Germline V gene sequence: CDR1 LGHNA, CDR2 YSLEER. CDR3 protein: CASSQGRGEAFF. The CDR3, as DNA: TGCGCCAGCAGCCAAGGGCGGGGAGAAGCTTTCTTT.

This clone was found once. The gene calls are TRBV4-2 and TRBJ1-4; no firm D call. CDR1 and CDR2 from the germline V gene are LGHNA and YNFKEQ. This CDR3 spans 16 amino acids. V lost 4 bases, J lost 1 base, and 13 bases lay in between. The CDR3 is CASSLSGAGTNEKLFF. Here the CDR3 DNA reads TGTGCCAGCAGCCTCAGTGGCGCAGGAACTAATGAAAAACTGTTTTTT.

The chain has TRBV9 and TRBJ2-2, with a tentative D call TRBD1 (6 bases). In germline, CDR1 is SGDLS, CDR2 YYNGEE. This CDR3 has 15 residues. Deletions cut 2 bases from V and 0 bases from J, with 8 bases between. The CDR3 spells CASSVGTPNTGELFF. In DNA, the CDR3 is TGTGCCAGCAGCGTTGGGACACCGAACACCGGGGAGCTGTTTTTT.

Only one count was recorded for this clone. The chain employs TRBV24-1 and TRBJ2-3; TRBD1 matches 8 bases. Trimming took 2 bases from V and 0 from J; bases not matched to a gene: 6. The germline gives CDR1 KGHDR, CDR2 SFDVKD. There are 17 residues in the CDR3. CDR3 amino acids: CATSDWTGNPSTDTQYF. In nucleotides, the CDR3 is TGTGCCACCAGTGATTGGACAGGGAATCCTAGCACAGATACGCAGTATTTT.

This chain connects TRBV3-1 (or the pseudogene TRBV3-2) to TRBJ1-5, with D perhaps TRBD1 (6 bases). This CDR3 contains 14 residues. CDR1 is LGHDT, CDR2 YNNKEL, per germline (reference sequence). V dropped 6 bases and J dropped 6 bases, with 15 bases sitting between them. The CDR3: CASRETGHGQPQHF. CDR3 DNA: TGTGCCAGCAGGGAAACAGGGCATGGTCAGCCCCAGCATTTT.

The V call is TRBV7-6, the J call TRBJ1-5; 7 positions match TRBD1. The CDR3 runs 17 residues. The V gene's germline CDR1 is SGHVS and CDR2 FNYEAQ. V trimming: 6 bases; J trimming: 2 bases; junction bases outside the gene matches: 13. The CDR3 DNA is TGTGCCAGCAGTTCTTATTCTGGACAGGATGGCAATCAGCCCCAGCATTTT. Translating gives CASSSYSGQDGNQPQHF.

The CDR3 is CASSPGRSGNTIYF. CDR3 bases: TGTGCCAGCTCACCAGGCCGATCTGGAAACACCATATATTTT. The V gene is TRBV18, the J gene TRBJ1-3; D call uncertain. The CDR3 runs to 14 residues. Germline V gene data show CDR1 as KGHSH and CDR2 as LQKENI. Trimming left V 2 bases short and J 1 base short, with 6 bases between.

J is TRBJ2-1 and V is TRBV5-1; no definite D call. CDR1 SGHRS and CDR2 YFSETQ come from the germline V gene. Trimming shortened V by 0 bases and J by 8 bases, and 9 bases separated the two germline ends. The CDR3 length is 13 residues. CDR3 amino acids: CASSLGGHHEQFF. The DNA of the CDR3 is TGCGCCAGCAGCTTGGGAGGTCACCATGAGCAGTTCTTC.

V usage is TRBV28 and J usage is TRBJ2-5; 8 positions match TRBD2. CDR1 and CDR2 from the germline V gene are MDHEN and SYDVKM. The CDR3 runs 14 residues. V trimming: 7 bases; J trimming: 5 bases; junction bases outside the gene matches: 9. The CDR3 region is CASTRGGTGETQYF. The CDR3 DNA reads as TGTGCCAGCACCCGGGGGGGTACAGGGGAGACCCAGTACTTC.

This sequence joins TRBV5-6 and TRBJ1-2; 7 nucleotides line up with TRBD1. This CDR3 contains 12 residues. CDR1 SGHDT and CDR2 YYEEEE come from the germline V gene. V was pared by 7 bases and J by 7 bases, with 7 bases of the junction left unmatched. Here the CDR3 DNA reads TGTGCCAGCCGGAGGGGGCAGGCTGGCTACACCTTC. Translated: CASRRGQAGYTF.

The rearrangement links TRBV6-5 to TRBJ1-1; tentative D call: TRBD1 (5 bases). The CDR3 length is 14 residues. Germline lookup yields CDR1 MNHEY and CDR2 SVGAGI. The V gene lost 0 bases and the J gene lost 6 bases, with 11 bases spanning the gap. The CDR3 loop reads CASSYSWRGSEAFF. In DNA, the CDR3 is TGTGCCAGCAGTTACTCTTGGAGGGGCTCTGAAGCTTTCTTT.

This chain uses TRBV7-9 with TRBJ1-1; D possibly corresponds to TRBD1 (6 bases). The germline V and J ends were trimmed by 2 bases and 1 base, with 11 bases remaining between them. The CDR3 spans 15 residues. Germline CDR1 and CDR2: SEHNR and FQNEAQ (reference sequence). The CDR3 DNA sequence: TGTGCCAGCAGCTTAAATCCAGGGGCGAACACTGAAGCTTTCTTT. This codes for CASSLNPGANTEAFF.

The CDR3 DNA reads as TGTGCCTGGAGTGTGGGGCCTAATGAAAAACTGTTTTTT. It is translated as CAWSVGPNEKLFF. This chain connects TRBV30 to TRBJ1-4; maybe TRBD1 (5 bases). This CDR3 region has 13 residues. V was trimmed by 0 bases and J by 3 bases, leaving 5 bases between them. The germline gives CDR1 GTSNPN, CDR2 SVGIG (reference sequence).

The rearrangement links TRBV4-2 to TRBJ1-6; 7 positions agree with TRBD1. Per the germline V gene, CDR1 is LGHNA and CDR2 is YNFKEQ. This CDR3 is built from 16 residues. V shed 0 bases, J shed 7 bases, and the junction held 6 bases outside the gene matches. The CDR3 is CASSQDPTGANSPLHF. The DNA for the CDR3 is TGTGCCAGCAGCCAAGATCCAACAGGGGCCAATTCACCCCTCCACTTT.

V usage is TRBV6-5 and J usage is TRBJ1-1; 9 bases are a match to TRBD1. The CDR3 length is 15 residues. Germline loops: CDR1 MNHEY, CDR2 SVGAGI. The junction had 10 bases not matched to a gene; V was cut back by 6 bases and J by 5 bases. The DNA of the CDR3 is TGTGCCAGCAGCTTAAACAGGGGGCGGGGGACTGAAGCTTTCTTT. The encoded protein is CASSLNRGRGTEAFF.

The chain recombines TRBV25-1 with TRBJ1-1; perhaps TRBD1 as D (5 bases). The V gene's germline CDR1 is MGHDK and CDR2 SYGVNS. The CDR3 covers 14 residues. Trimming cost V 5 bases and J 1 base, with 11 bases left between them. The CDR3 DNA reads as TGTGCCAGCAGTCCCGGGGGACGGAACACTGAAGCTTTCTTT. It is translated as CASSPGGRNTEAFF.

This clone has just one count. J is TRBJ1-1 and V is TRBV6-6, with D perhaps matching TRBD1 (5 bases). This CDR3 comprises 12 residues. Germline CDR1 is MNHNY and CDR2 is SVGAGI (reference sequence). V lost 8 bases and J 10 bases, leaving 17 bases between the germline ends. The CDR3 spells CASRQWDYLAFF. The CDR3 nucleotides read TGTGCCAGCCGCCAGTGGGACTATCTAGCTTTCTTT.

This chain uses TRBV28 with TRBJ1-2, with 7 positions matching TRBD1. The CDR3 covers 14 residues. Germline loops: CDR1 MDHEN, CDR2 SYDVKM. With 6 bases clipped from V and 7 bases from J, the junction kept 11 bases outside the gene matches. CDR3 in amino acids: CASSLDTGVFGYTF. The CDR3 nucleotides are TGTGCCAGCAGCCTAGATACAGGGGTATTTGGCTACACCTTC.